Each of the 10 T cell receptor beta chains below was sequenced from the same sample in a study of blood T cell repertoires in COVID-19. Assay used: immunoSEQ multiplex PCR; TCRdb lists only in-frame clones, some missing. This sample yields some 24,000 clones, of which about 88% are seen a single time; roughly a fifth belongs to the top ten. Sequenced: peripheral blood. All receptors derive from a human donor in a cohort sampled during active COVID-19.

The rearrangement joins TRBV6-6 to TRBJ2-7; D unclear. Trimming removed 4 bases from V and 1 base from J, with 5 bases in between. Germline V CDR1 and CDR2: MNHNY, SVGAGI (reference sequence). This CDR3 contains 12 residues. CDR3 sequence: CASSSPSYEQYF. The CDR3 nucleotides are TGTGCCAGCAGTTCCCCTTCCTACGAGCAGTACTTC.

The chain employs TRBV7-2 and TRBJ2-2, with 7 nucleotides matching TRBD1. The CDR3 covers 15 residues. Germline loops: CDR1 SGHTA, CDR2 FQGNSA. V was clipped by 5 bases and J by 0 bases; unmatched bases: 3. CDR3 sequence: CASSAGTANTGELFF. CDR3 coding DNA: TGTGCCAGCAGCGCTGGGACAGCGAACACCGGGGAGCTGTTTTTT.

The genes are TRBV27 and TRBJ2-3; D unclear. The CDR3 is 13 amino acids. V was clipped by 8 bases and J by 2 bases, with 11 bases between them. The V gene's germline CDR1 is MNHEY and CDR2 SMNVEV (reference sequence). CDR3 protein: CASRVYDTDTQYF. The CDR3 DNA is TGTGCCAGCCGGGTATATGACACAGATACGCAGTATTTT.

This chain joins TRBV4-2 and TRBJ2-3; 10 nucleotides align to TRBD2. Germline V gene sequence: CDR1 LGHNA, CDR2 YNFKEQ. V lost 1 base and J lost 1; bases outside the gene matches: 5. The CDR3 contains 17 residues. DNA for the CDR3: TGTGCCAGCAGCCAAGGCCCTAGCGGGGGTGGCACAGATACGCAGTATTTT. Protein: CASSQGPSGGGTDTQYF.

This chain joins TRBV4-2 and TRBJ2-1, with D maybe TRBD1 (5 bases). This CDR3 comprises 14 residues. CDR1 is LGHNA and CDR2 is YNFKEQ in the germline V gene. Trimming cost V 4 bases and J 7 bases, with 14 bases left between them. In nucleotides, the CDR3 is TGTGCCAGCAGCCCTGGGGCCCTGGGAAATGAGCAGTTCTTC. Translation gives CASSPGALGNEQFF.

V and J are TRBV18 and TRBJ1-6; 8 bases agree with TRBD1. CDR3 length: 16 residues. V lost 5 bases, J lost 9 bases, and 12 bases stayed unmatched. Germline V gene data show CDR1 as KGHSH and CDR2 as LQKENI. CDR3 region: CASSAMGRGLSSPLHF. CDR3 bases: TGTGCCAGCTCAGCTATGGGCAGGGGGCTTTCTTCACCCCTCCACTTT.

The chain combines TRBV20-1 with TRBJ2-2, with D possibly matching TRBD2 (5 bases). This CDR3 is 11 amino acids long. The V gene lost 5 bases and the J gene lost 10 bases, with 11 bases spanning the gap. Looked up from germline, CDR1 is DFQATT and CDR2 is SNEGSKA (reference sequence). The CDR3 DNA reads TGCAGTGCTGGACTGTCCAAGGAGCTGTTTTTT. Translation: CSAGLSKELFF.

V gene TRBV9 combines with J gene TRBJ2-2, with 10 nucleotides matching TRBD1. The trim removed 0 bases at V and 5 bases at J, leaving 4 bases unmatched. Germline-derived CDR1 and CDR2 are SGDLS and YYNGEE. This CDR3 is 16 amino acids long. CDR3 loop: CASSVGGQGGTGELFF. DNA for the CDR3: TGTGCCAGCAGCGTAGGCGGACAGGGGGGGACCGGGGAGCTGTTTTTT.

J is TRBJ2-1 and V is TRBV24-1; TRBD1 matches 7 bases. CDR1 is KGHDR, CDR2 SFDVKD, per germline. The ends lost 1 base at V and 8 bases at J; junction bases unmatched: 1. The CDR3 covers 13 residues. CDR3: CATSDLGGYEQFF. The CDR3 DNA sequence: TGTGCCACCAGTGATTTAGGGGGCTATGAGCAGTTCTTC.

The CDR3 sequence: CASSLFTGNSGNTIYF. DNA of the CDR3: TGTGCCAGCAGTTTATTTACAGGCAACTCTGGAAACACCATATATTTT. The chain has TRBV28 and TRBJ1-3, with D possibly matching TRBD1 (5 bases). The V and J ends lost 1 base and 0 bases respectively, with 10 bases between them. The CDR3 has 16 amino acids. CDR1 is MDHEN and CDR2 is SYDVKM in the germline V gene.